The 29 T cell receptor beta chains below were found in one sample sequenced in a study of beta chain features in type 1 diabetes. Study-level findings and limits: Type 1 diabetes patients had TCRB CDR3s that were shorter (moderately but significantly so) in all four CD4+ subsets.

Expressed TCRB transcripts were sequenced, since all the RNA that had been isolated was reverse transcribed. Sequencing was performed with immunoSEQ multiplex PCR; in TCRdb, only in-frame clones are kept and a portion is missing. Of around 280,000 clones in the sample, 15% were seen once. Their antigens are not known. Input material: naive CD4+ T cells from blood. These receptors originate from a man aged 18 to 30 with type 1 diabetes.

J is TRBJ1-2 and V is TRBV28, with 8 bases that match TRBD1. Germline loops: CDR1 MDHEN, CDR2 SYDVKM. V lost 3 bases and J lost 1; bases outside the gene matches: 10. The CDR3 length is 17 residues. DNA of the CDR3: TGTGCCAGCAGTTTGCCGGGAACAGGGGGGGATAACTATGGCTACACCTTC. It is translated as CASSLPGTGGDNYGYTF.

This clone occurred a few times. The rearrangement uses TRBV14 and TRBJ2-7; 9 bases are shared with TRBD1. Germline V gene sequence: CDR1 SGHDN, CDR2 FVKESK. Unmatched junction bases numbered 2, after V lost 6 bases and J lost 2 bases. CDR3 length: 13 residues. DNA for the CDR3: TGTGCCAGCAGGGGGACAGGGACCTACGAGCAGTACTTC. It codes for CASRGTGTYEQYF.

The chain carries TRBV30 and TRBJ2-5; maybe TRBD2 (6 bases). CDR3 length equals 15 residues. Germline V gives CDR1 GTSNPN, CDR2 SVGIG (reference sequence). V lost 0 bases and J lost 7, with 18 bases in between. The CDR3 coding sequence is TGTGCCTGGAGTGTACTCTTGGGGGGTGGGGGGACCCAGTACTTC. As protein: CAWSVLLGGGGTQYF.

CDR3 residues: CARRGGYGYTF. CDR3 sequence (DNA): TGTGCCAGGCGGGGTGGCTATGGCTACACCTTC. The V call is TRBV7-6, the J call TRBJ1-2, with unresolved D. The V end lost 9 bases, the J end lost 4 bases, and 9 bases lay between the germline ends. In germline, CDR1 is SGHVS, CDR2 FNYEAQ. The CDR3 is 11 amino acids. Full variable domain (remainder filled in from reference TRBV7-6 and TRBJ1-2): GAGVSQSPRYKVTKRGQDVALRCDPISGHVSLYWYRQALGQGPEFLTYFNYEAQQDKSGLPNDRFSAERPEGSISTLTIQRTEQRDSAMYRCARRGGYGYTFGSGTRLTVV.

The rearrangement links TRBV25-1 to TRBJ2-2, with D possibly TRBD1 on 7 matching bases. The CDR3 length is 16 residues. From germline, CDR1 is MGHDK and CDR2 SYGVNS. Trimming stripped 2 bases from V and 5 bases from J, with 15 bases between. The CDR3 nucleotides read TGTGCCAGCAGTGAAATCGGGGCAGGGGGGACCGGGGAGCTGTTTTTT. Its translation: CASSEIGAGGTGELFF. The full variable domain, completed using reference TRBV25-1 and TRBJ2-2, is EADIYQTPRYLVIGTGKKITLECSQTMGHDKMYWYQQDPGMELHLIHYSYGVNSTEKGDLSSESTVSRIRTEHFPLTLESARPSHTSQYLCASSEIGAGGTGELFFGEGSRLTVL.

V gene TRBV5-1 combines with J gene TRBJ1-1, with 9 bases lining up with TRBD1. CDR3 length: 16 residues. Losses at the gene ends were 3 bases for V and 5 bases for J; bases not matched to a gene: 11. From germline, CDR1 is SGHRS and CDR2 YFSETQ. The DNA of the CDR3 is TGCGCCAGCAGCTCTCTACAGGGGGCGCGGGGAACTGAAGCTTTCTTT. Translation gives CASSSLQGARGTEAFF. Full variable domain (outside the CDR3, taken from reference TRBV5-1 and TRBJ1-1): KAGVTQTPRYLIKTRGQQVTLSCSPISGHRSVSWYQQTPGQGLQFLFEYFSETQRNKGNFPGRFSGRQFSNSRSEMNVSTLELGDSALYLCASSSLQGARGTEAFFGQGTRLTVV.

This clone was detected only a few times. This rearrangement joins TRBV5-4 to TRBJ2-7; weak D call: TRBD2 (5 bases). Looked up from germline, CDR1 is SGHNT and CDR2 is YYREEE (reference sequence). The length of the CDR3 is 15 residues. The ends were cut back, 4 bases at V and 0 bases at J, with 14 bases in the middle. CDR3 protein: CASSNSPGNSYEQYF. The CDR3 DNA reads TGTGCCAGCAGCAACTCACCGGGGAACTCCTACGAGCAGTACTTC.

This sequence joins TRBV28 and TRBJ2-1; no reliable D call. The CDR3 has 12 residues. Germline V gene sequence: CDR1 MDHEN, CDR2 SYDVKM. V dropped 6 bases and J dropped 15 bases, with 18 bases sitting between them. The CDR3 loop reads CASRKSPSVPFF. The CDR3 nucleotides are TGTGCCAGCAGAAAATCCCCGAGCGTTCCGTTCTTC.

The chain is built from TRBV29-1 and TRBJ1-2, with D uncertain. The germline gives CDR1 SQVTM, CDR2 ANQGSEA. This CDR3 comprises 14 residues. V dropped 6 bases and J dropped 5 bases, with 19 bases sitting between them. The CDR3 DNA is TGCAGCGTCGTCGGGCGGGCAAGGCCTTATGGCTACACCTTC. It specifies CSVVGRARPYGYTF.

In its sample, this clone was seen a few times. The rearrangement links TRBV5-4 to TRBJ1-2; 8 nucleotides align to TRBD1. CDR1 and CDR2 (germline): SGHNT, YYREEE (reference sequence). J was trimmed by 8 bases and V by 3 bases; bases with no gene match: 12. CDR3 length: 15 residues. CDR3 coding DNA: TGTGCCAGCAGCTCCCCCCGGGACAGGTTTCGAGGCTACACCTTC. Translating gives CASSSPRDRFRGYTF.

The genes are TRBV2 and TRBJ2-7, with D perhaps matching TRBD1 (6 bases). Trimming left V 9 bases short and J 5 bases short, with 20 bases between. CDR3 length: 14 amino acids. CDR1 is SNHLY and CDR2 is FYNNEI in the germline V gene. CDR3 DNA sequence: TGTGCCAGGAGTCAATACAGGGTCCCCGACGAGCAGTACTTC. Residues: CARSQYRVPDEQYF.

The genes are TRBV4-1 and TRBJ2-5; TRBD2 matches at 10 bases. The CDR3 runs 15 residues. Germline CDR1 reads MGHRA; CDR2 reads YSYEKL. V was pared by 4 bases and J by 2 bases, with 4 bases of the junction left unmatched. CDR3 loop: CASSRRTSGQETQYF. CDR3 nucleotide sequence: TGCGCCAGCAGCCGGCGGACTAGCGGACAAGAGACCCAGTACTTC.

This clone was counted at least ten times. This chain links TRBV11-2 with TRBJ2-3; D gene ambiguous. CDR3 length: 12 amino acids. The germline V gene has CDR1 SGHAT and CDR2 FQNNGV. V lost 5 bases, J lost 5 bases, and 8 bases lay in between. The CDR3 is CASSQALDTQYF. The DNA for the CDR3 is TGTGCCAGCAGCCAGGCGCTAGATACGCAGTATTTT.

This clone was counted between two and nine times. The rearrangement uses TRBV11-2 and TRBJ2-3, with D possibly TRBD1 on 5 matching bases. Germline CDR1 is SGHAT and CDR2 is FQNNGV. This CDR3 region has 14 residues. V lost 8 bases and J 0 bases, leaving 12 bases between the germline ends. This CDR3 reads CASGIDRSTDTQYF. The CDR3, as DNA: TGTGCCAGCGGTATAGACAGAAGCACAGATACGCAGTATTTT.

The chain combines TRBV25-1 with TRBJ1-5; maybe TRBD1 (6 bases). CDR1 is MGHDK, CDR2 SYGVNS, per germline. The CDR3 is made up of 15 amino acids. V was pared by 2 bases and J by 5 bases, with 13 bases between. In nucleotides, the CDR3 is TGTGCCAGCAGTGAAGGGGGCCTACCACATCAGCCCCAGCATTTT. Its translation is CASSEGGLPHQPQHF. Drawing the rest from reference TRBV25-1 and TRBJ1-5, the complete variable domain is EADIYQTPRYLVIGTGKKITLECSQTMGHDKMYWYQQDPGMELHLIHYSYGVNSTEKGDLSSESTVSRIRTEHFPLTLESARPSHTSQYLCASSEGGLPHQPQHFGDGTRLSIL.

This chain links TRBV9 with TRBJ1-2, with 7 bases that match TRBD1. The junction had 7 bases not matched to a gene; V was cut back by 4 bases and J by 4 bases. In germline, CDR1 is SGDLS, CDR2 YYNGEE. The length of the CDR3 is 14 residues. The DNA for the CDR3 is TGTGCCAGCAGCCTTACAGGGGCAAGCTATGGCTACACCTTC. Protein product: CASSLTGASYGYTF.

This chain links TRBV19 with TRBJ2-3; 7 bases match TRBD1. The V gene's germline CDR1 is LNHDA and CDR2 SQIVND (reference sequence). CDR3 length: 14 residues. J lost 4 bases, V lost 6 bases, and 7 bases had no gene match. The CDR3 DNA is TGTGCCAGTAGGAGACAGGGACCGTCAGATACGCAGTATTTT. It codes for CASRRQGPSDTQYF.

This chain links TRBV29-1 with TRBJ2-7; D ambiguous. CDR3 length: 10 amino acids. Trimming shortened V by 6 bases and J by 5 bases, and 8 bases separated the two germline ends. Germline CDR1 reads SQVTM; CDR2 reads ANQGSEA. CDR3 region: CSVAEDEQYF. The CDR3 coding sequence is TGCAGCGTGGCTGAGGACGAGCAGTACTTC.

V gene TRBV2 combines with J gene TRBJ2-4; 8 bases fit TRBD2. The length of the CDR3 is 15 residues. Germline trimming cut 6 bases from V and 3 bases from J; bases unmatched to any gene: 7. Germline V gives CDR1 SNHLY, CDR2 FYNNEI. The CDR3 sequence: CASSGGGLDKNIQYF. The CDR3 coding sequence is TGTGCCAGCAGCGGGGGGGGATTGGACAAAAACATTCAGTACTTC.

The chain joins TRBV15 to TRBJ2-7, with TRBD2 matching 7 bases. This CDR3 is 18 amino acids long. Germline V gene data show CDR1 as LNHNV and CDR2 as YYDKDF (reference sequence). J was trimmed by 3 bases and V by 3 bases; bases with no gene match: 17. The CDR3 DNA reads as TGTGCCACCAGCAGTGGAGGTTGGGGCGGGGGACTAAGCTACGAGCAGTACTTC. Translation gives CATSSGGWGGGLSYEQYF.

The chain links TRBV6-6 to TRBJ2-1, with TRBD2 matching 7 bases. The length of the CDR3 is 16 residues. J was trimmed by 4 bases and V by 6 bases; bases with no gene match: 12. CDR1 and CDR2 (germline): MNHNY, SVGAGI (reference sequence). This CDR3 reads CASRLWGSGLYNEQFF. CDR3 DNA: TGTGCCAGCAGGCTCTGGGGTAGCGGGCTTTACAATGAGCAGTTCTTC.

The sample holds a few counts of this clone. V usage is TRBV5-4 and J usage is TRBJ1-5, with a tentative D call TRBD1 (6 bases). Germline V gene lookup returns CDR1 SGHNT and CDR2 YYREEE (reference sequence). CDR3 length: 14 amino acids. Trimming removed 3 bases from V and 4 bases from J, with 11 bases in between. This CDR3 reads CASSYATGNQPQHF. The CDR3 coding sequence is TGTGCCAGCAGCTACGCTACAGGGAATCAGCCCCAGCATTTT.

The chain employs TRBV5-4 and TRBJ1-3; D gene uncertain. CDR3 length: 15 amino acids. In germline, CDR1 is SGHNT, CDR2 YYREEE (reference sequence). V was cut by 0 bases and J by 0 bases, with 7 bases left in between. The CDR3 here is CASSLDSNSGNTIYF. DNA for the CDR3: TGTGCCAGCAGCTTGGACTCCAACTCTGGAAACACCATATATTTT.

In this sample, this clone turned up a few times. In DNA, the CDR3 is TGTGCCAGCAGTTACTCGCGTGGGGCCGGCACTGAAGCTTTCTTT. Protein sequence: CASSYSRGAGTEAFF. The chain joins TRBV6-5 to TRBJ1-1; D perhaps matches TRBD1 (5 bases). Germline lookup yields CDR1 MNHEY and CDR2 SVGAGI. The CDR3 consists of 15 residues. The V and J ends lost 0 bases and 4 bases respectively, with 12 bases between them.

The CDR3 nucleotides are TGTGCCAGCAGCGTAGGAGGTTATGGGAACACTGAAGCTTTCTTT. This encodes CASSVGGYGNTEAFF. The rearrangement joins TRBV9 to TRBJ1-1; D not certain. The CDR3 extends over 15 amino acids. Trimming cost V 0 bases and J 1 base, with 10 bases left between them. CDR1 is SGDLS, CDR2 YYNGEE, per germline.

The CDR3 DNA is TGTGCCAGCAGTCAAAATCGGGGGTACAATGAGCAGTTCTTC. This translates into CASSQNRGYNEQFF. V gene TRBV28 combines with J gene TRBJ2-1, with a tentative D call TRBD2 (6 bases). V lost 5 bases and J 4 bases, leaving 12 bases between the germline ends. The V gene's germline CDR1 is MDHEN and CDR2 SYDVKM. The CDR3 is 14 residues long.

This chain joins TRBV11-2 and TRBJ2-1; TRBD1 matches 7 bases. The CDR3 extends over 18 amino acids. The V and J ends lost 4 bases and 9 bases, in that order; junction bases with no gene match: 21. Germline V gene sequence: CDR1 SGHAT, CDR2 FQNNGV. The CDR3 sequence: CASSSRLLDRIPLGEQFF. The CDR3 region has the DNA TGTGCCAGCAGCTCCCGACTTCTGGACAGGATTCCATTGGGTGAGCAGTTCTTC. Variable domain in full (rest from reference TRBV11-2 and TRBJ2-1): EAGVAQSPRYKIIEKRQSVAFWCNPISGHATLYWYQQILGQGPKLLIQFQNNGVVDDSQLPKDRFSAERLKGVDSTLKIQPAKLEDSAVYLCASSSRLLDRIPLGEQFFGPGTRLTVL.

This clone showed up just a few times. V usage is TRBV27 and J usage is TRBJ1-1; maybe TRBD1 (5 bases). The CDR3 covers 15 residues. The germline V gene encodes CDR1 MNHEY and CDR2 SMNVEV (reference sequence). The germline V and J ends were trimmed by 7 bases and 1 base, with 16 bases remaining between them. The CDR3 nucleotides read TGTGCCAGCAAGTCAGGGCCCCCAAAGAACACTGAAGCTTTCTTT. Translation gives CASKSGPPKNTEAFF.

This chain uses TRBV27 with TRBJ1-5; no clear D gene. The CDR3 extends over 16 amino acids. The germline CDR1 and CDR2 sequences are MNHEY and SMNVEV (reference sequence). The ends were cut back, 7 bases at V and 6 bases at J, with 22 bases in the middle. As DNA, the CDR3 is TGTGCCAGCATTACCCCCTCTGCGGTTAGCGTTCAGCCCCAGCATTTT. Translation: CASITPSAVSVQPQHF.